The clone carrying this TCR beta chain occurred a few times. From unsorted bulk tissue weighing roughly 17-34 mg, DNA and RNA were co-extracted. Patients carried chronic HBV infection without prior treatment. The authors sampled five separate regions per tumor. This specimen belongs to a study of tumor-infiltrating lymphocytes in primary liver carcinoma. The CDR3 contains 13 residues. From germline, CDR1 is LNHDA and CDR2 SQIVND (reference sequence). J lost 9 bases, V lost 8 bases, and 7 bases had no gene match. TCR beta cDNA was prepared out of approximately 500 ng total RNA by means of a constant-region primer. Libraries covering TCR beta were generated through three nested multiplex PCR rounds (using a slightly modified ARM-PCR). Running roughly 10 cycles apiece, the first two PCR rounds relied on TRBV1-TRBV30 forward primers together with a C-beta reverse primer. A single record per CDR3 protein comes from TCRdb applying MiXCR to the multiplex PCR reads. Of 90,000 to 100,000 distinct CDR3 sequences listed, roughly 69% are singletons.

V is TRBV19 and J is TRBJ1-6, with TRBD1 matching 7 bases. The sample was liver tumor tissue from sampling region 5. The subset denotes: tumor region T5, tumor centre. This sequence originates from a woman aged 60-75 years with primary liver carcinoma and hepatitis B virus infection. The CDR3: CASRQGVGSPLHF. The CDR3 nucleotides read TGTGCCAGTCGGCAGGGGGTAGGTTCACCCCTCCACTTT.